This T cell receptor (beta chain) derives from a study of vaccination and CD4 T cells after COVID-19. Turning to the study itself: The cells in question were stimulated using overlapping spike peptides derived from SARS-CoV-2, HCoV-NL63, HCoV-OC43 and HCoV-229E. Findings of the study overall: Looking at convalescent patients, 304 of their 307 vaccine-specific clones were spike mono-reactive.

CDR3 length: 14 residues. CDR1 is SNHLY and CDR2 is FYNNEI in the germline V gene. V was pared by 6 bases and J by 4 bases, with 15 bases between. Cultured CD4+ T cell DNA was sequenced using the Oncomine TCR Beta short-read assay. TCRdb analysed the PCR reads with MiXCR anew, one entry per CDR3 protein. The top ten hold 30% to 35% of the sample, which has about 8,300 distinct CDR3 sequences, roughly 60% seen once. Specified treatment: roughly 11-day PBMC culture with coronavirus spike peptide pools or control peptides (ViraFEST assay). As concerns this clonotype: Its antigen is unidentified.

The sequenced material came from CD4+ T cells from blood, cultured in vitro. The source is a human donor who had recovered from COVID-19. The chain employs TRBV2 and TRBJ2-5; D may be TRBD1 or TRBD2 (5 bases each). This CDR3 reads CASSGRGRGETQYF. The CDR3 DNA sequence: TGTGCCAGCAGCGGAAGGGGACGAGGAGAGACCCAGTACTTC. The variable domain in full, completed from reference TRBV2 and TRBJ2-5, reads EPEVTQTPSHQVTQMGQEVILRCVPISNHLYFYWYRQILGQKVEFLVSFYNNEISEKSEIFDDQFSVERPDGSNFTLKIRSTKLEDSAMYFCASSGRGRGETQYFGPGTRLLVL.